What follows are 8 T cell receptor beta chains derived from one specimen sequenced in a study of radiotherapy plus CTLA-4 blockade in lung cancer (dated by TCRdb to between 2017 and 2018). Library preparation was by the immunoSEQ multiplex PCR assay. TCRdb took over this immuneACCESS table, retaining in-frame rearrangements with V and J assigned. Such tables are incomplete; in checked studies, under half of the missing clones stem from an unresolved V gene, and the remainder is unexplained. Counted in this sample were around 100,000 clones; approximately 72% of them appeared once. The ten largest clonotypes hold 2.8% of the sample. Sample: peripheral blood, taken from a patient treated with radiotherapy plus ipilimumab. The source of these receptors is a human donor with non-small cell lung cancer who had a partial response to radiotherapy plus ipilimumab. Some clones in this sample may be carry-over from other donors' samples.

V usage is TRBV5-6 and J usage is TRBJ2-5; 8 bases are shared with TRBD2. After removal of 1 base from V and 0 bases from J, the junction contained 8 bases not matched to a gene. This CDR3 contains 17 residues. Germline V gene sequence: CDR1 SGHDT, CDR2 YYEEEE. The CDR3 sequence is CASSLLTVAGYQETQYF. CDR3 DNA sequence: TGTGCCAGCAGCTTGCTTACAGTAGCGGGATACCAAGAGACCCAGTACTTC.

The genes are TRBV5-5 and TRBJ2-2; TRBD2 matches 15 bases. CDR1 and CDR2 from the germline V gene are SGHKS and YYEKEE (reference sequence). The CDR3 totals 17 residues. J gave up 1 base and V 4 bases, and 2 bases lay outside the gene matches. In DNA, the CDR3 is TGTGCCAGCAGCACGGGACTAGCGGGGGGGAACACCGGGGAGCTGTTTTTT. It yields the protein CASSTGLAGGNTGELFF.

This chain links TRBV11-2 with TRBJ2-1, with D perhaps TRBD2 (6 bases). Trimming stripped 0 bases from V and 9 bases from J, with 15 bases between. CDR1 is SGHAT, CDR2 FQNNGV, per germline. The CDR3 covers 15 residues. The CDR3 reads CASSLDLGGWGEQFF. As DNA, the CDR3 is TGTGCCAGCAGCTTAGATCTGGGGGGATGGGGTGAGCAGTTCTTC.

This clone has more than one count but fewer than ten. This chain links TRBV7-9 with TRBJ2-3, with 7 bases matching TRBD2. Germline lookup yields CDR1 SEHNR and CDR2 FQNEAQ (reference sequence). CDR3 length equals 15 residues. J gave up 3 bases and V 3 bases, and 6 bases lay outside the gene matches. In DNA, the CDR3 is TGTGCCAGCAGCTTTGCGGCGGGGGAGACAGATACGCAGTATTTT. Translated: CASSFAAGETDTQYF.

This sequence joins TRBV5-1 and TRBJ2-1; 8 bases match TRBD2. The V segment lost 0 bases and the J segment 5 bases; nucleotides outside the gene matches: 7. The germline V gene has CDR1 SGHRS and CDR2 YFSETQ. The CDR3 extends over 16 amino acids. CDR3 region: CASSLVASGPNNEQFF. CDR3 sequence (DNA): TGCGCCAGCAGCTTGGTGGCTAGCGGGCCAAACAATGAGCAGTTCTTC.

CDR3: CASSLGGTSGGEQYF. The CDR3 coding sequence is TGTGCCAGCAGCTTAGGTGGGACTAGCGGCGGGGAGCAGTACTTC. The chain recombines TRBV7-6 with TRBJ2-7; 11 bases match TRBD2. The germline V gene has CDR1 SGHVS and CDR2 FNYEAQ. V was clipped by 1 base and J by 7 bases; unmatched bases: 6. The CDR3 extends over 15 amino acids.

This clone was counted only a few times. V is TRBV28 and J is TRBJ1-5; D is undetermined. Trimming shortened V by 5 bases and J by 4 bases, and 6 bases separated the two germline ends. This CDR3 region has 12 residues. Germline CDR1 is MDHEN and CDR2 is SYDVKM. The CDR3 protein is CASSPPNQPQHF. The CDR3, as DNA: TGTGCCAGCAGTCCTCCTAATCAGCCCCAGCATTTT.

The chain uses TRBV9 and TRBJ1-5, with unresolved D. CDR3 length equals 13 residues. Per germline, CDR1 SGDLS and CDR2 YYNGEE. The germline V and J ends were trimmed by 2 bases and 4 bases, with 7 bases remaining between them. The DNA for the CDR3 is TGTGCCAGCAGCGTTCCCCAAAATCAGCCCCAGCATTTT. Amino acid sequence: CASSVPQNQPQHF.